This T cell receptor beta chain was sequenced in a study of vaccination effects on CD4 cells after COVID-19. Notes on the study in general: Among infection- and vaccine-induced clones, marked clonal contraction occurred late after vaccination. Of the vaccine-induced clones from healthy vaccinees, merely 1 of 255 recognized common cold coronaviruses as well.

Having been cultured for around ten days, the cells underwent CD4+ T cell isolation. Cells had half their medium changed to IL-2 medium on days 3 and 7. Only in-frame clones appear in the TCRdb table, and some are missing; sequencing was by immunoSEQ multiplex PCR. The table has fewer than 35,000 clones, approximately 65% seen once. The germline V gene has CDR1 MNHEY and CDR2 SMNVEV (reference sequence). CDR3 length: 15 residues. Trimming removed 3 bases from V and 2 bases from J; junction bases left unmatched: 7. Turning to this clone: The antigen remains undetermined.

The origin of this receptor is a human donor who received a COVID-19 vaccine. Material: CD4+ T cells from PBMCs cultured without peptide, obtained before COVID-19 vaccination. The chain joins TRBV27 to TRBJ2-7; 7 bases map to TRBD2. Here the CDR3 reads CASSLGGSKPYEQYF. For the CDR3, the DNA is TGTGCCAGCAGTTTGGGCGGGAGTAAGCCCTACGAGCAGTACTTC.